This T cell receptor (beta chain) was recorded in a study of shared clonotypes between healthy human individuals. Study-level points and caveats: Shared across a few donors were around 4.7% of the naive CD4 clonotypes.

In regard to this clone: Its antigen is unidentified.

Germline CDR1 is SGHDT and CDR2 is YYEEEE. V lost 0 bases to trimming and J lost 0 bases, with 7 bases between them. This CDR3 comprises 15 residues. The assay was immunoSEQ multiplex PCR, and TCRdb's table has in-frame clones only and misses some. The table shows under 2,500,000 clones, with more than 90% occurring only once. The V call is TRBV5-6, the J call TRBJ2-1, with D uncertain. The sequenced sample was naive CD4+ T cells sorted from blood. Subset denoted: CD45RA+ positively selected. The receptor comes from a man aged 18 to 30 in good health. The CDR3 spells CASSLGTNSYNEQFF. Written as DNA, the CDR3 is TGTGCCAGCAGCTTGGGGACCAACTCCTACAATGAGCAGTTCTTC. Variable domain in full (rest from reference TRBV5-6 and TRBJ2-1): DAGVTQSPTHLIKTRGQQVTLRCSPKSGHDTVSWYQQALGQGPQFIFQYYEEEERQRGNFPDRFSGHQFPNYSSELNVNALLLGDSALYLCASSLGTNSYNEQFFGPGTRLTVL.